The next 21 T cell receptor beta chains were all read from a single sample in a study of T-cell reconstitution after alpha-beta-depleted transplantation in children. This sample's TCRbeta library carried unique molecular identifier barcodes. Via MiXCR, TCRdb re-called the PCR reads, giving one row per CDR3 protein. The sample shows about 200,000 distinct CDR3 sequences, approximately 8.4% of them seen only once. The material was PBMCs, mostly from graft donor cells, obtained 360 days after TCRalphabeta/CD19-depleted stem cell transplant. These receptor sequences come from a male patient aged 2 to 10 who had a stem cell transplant for acute myeloid leukemia, so the T cells may come from the graft donor.

This clonotype was seen a handful of times. The chain uses TRBV7-2 and TRBJ2-1, with TRBD2 matching 7 bases. Germline CDR1 is SGHTA and CDR2 is FQGNSA. CDR3 length: 13 amino acids. V shed 4 bases and J 6 bases; nucleotides not matched to a gene: 3. Written as DNA, the CDR3 is TGTGCCAGCAGCTCACGGACTAGCAATGAGCAGTTCTTC. This sequence encodes CASSSRTSNEQFF.

In this sample, this clonotype turned up many times. The chain combines TRBV24-1 with TRBJ2-1, with D perhaps TRBD1 (5 bases). Germline V lookup: CDR1 KGHDR, CDR2 SFDVKD. Trimming removed 4 bases at V and 5 bases at J, with 14 bases between. The CDR3 spans 15 residues. CDR3 residues: CATSEPNTGHNEQFF. The DNA for the CDR3 is TGTGCCACCAGTGAACCCAATACAGGTCACAATGAGCAGTTCTTC.

This clonotype turned up a few times. The rearrangement links TRBV20-1 to TRBJ2-5, with D hard to call. The ends were cut back, 5 bases at V and 4 bases at J, with 11 bases in the middle. The CDR3 spans 12 residues. Germline CDR1 DFQATT, CDR2 SNEGSKA (reference sequence). In nucleotides, the CDR3 is TGCAGTGCTCCCCCCAGAGGAGAGACCCAGTACTTC. Residues: CSAPPRGETQYF.

This clonotype was recorded at least ten times. This chain links TRBV7-9 with TRBJ2-5, with a possible D match to TRBD1 (6 bases). The CDR3 length is 14 residues. Germline V gives CDR1 SEHNR, CDR2 FQNEAQ (reference sequence). The V end was cut by 5 bases, the J end by 3 bases, with 13 bases between. CDR3 sequence: CASSIRDKEETQYF. As DNA, the CDR3 is TGTGCCAGCAGCATCCGGGACAAAGAAGAGACCCAGTACTTC.

This clonotype was seen a few times. The J gene is TRBJ1-5, the V gene TRBV10-3, with 8 bases fitting TRBD1. The germline CDR1 and CDR2 sequences are ENHRY and SYGVKD. The CDR3 covers 14 residues. V shed 7 bases and J 8 bases; nucleotides not matched to a gene: 10. The chain's CDR3 is CAIKATGEAEPQHF. The CDR3 DNA sequence: TGTGCCATCAAGGCGACAGGGGAGGCTGAGCCCCAGCATTTT.

The CDR3 protein is CASSVRDRGYEQYV. The CDR3 nucleotides read TGTGCCAGCAGCGTAAGGGACAGGGGGTACGAGCAGTACGTC. The chain carries TRBV5-5 and TRBJ2-7, with TRBD1 matching 11 bases. The CDR3 totals 14 residues. J lost 4 bases, V lost 4 bases, and 4 bases had no gene match. Germline assignment: CDR1 SGHKS and CDR2 YYEKEE (reference sequence).

The J gene is TRBJ2-1, the V gene TRBV24-1; D is undetermined. CDR3 length: 13 residues. Germline V gene sequence: CDR1 KGHDR, CDR2 SFDVKD. The ends were cut back, 3 bases at V and 7 bases at J, with 9 bases in the middle. The CDR3 DNA reads TGTGCCACCAGTGATGCCGGTCCTAATGAGCAGTTCTTC. Translated, it gives CATSDAGPNEQFF.

This clonotype occurred a few times. The chain employs TRBV7-9 and TRBJ2-6; 7 positions match TRBD1. Germline CDR1 reads SEHNR; CDR2 reads FQNEAQ (reference sequence). Germline trimming cut 4 bases from V and 3 bases from J; bases unmatched to any gene: 3. CDR3 length: 15 amino acids. Here the CDR3 DNA reads TGTGCCAGCAGCTCAACAGGGGTTGGGGCCAACGTCCTGACTTTC. Translated, it gives CASSSTGVGANVLTF.

This clonotype was found a few times. The V call is TRBV28, the J call TRBJ2-7; 10 positions match TRBD1. V trimming: 10 bases; J trimming: 1 base; junction bases outside the gene matches: 10. CDR3 length: 15 residues. Per the germline V gene, CDR1 is MDHEN and CDR2 is SYDVKM. As DNA, the CDR3 is TGTGCCACCCATATCTGGGACAGGGGTTCCTACGAGCAGTACTTC. This translates into CATHIWDRGSYEQYF.

This clonotype occurred many times. The chain is built from TRBV10-1 and TRBJ2-2; D is unresolved. The CDR3 has 12 residues. Deletions cut 6 bases from V and 7 bases from J, with 9 bases between. Germline lookup yields CDR1 WNHNN and CDR2 SYGVQD (reference sequence). The CDR3: CASSGWNGELFF. CDR3 DNA: TGCGCCAGCAGCGGGTGGAACGGGGAGCTGTTTTTT.

The rearrangement links TRBV10-3 to TRBJ2-1; 14 nucleotides align to TRBD2. CDR3 length: 15 amino acids. The J segment lost 5 bases and the V segment lost 6 bases, leaving 3 bases of the junction unmatched. Germline CDR1 ENHRY, CDR2 SYGVKD. The CDR3 spells CAIRAGLAGDNEQFF. In DNA form, the CDR3 reads TGTGCCATCAGAGCGGGACTAGCGGGAGACAATGAGCAGTTCTTC.

In this sample, this clonotype turned up a few times. The chain combines TRBV29-1 with TRBJ1-4; no definite D call. The ends were cut back, 5 bases at V and 5 bases at J, with 12 bases in the middle. The CDR3 extends over 13 amino acids. Looked up from germline, CDR1 is SQVTM and CDR2 is ANQGSEA. This CDR3 reads CSVSLGRNEKLFF. In DNA form, the CDR3 reads TGCAGCGTTTCCCTCGGACGAAATGAAAAACTGTTTTTT.

CDR3 sequence reads: CASSQVRGSTDTQYF. In nucleotides, the CDR3 is TGCGCCAGCAGCCAAGTAAGGGGCAGCACAGATACGCAGTATTTT. The gene calls are TRBV4-1 and TRBJ2-3, with D perhaps TRBD1 (5 bases). Germline-derived CDR1 and CDR2 are MGHRA and YSYEKL. The CDR3 consists of 15 residues. The V and J ends lost 1 base and 0 bases respectively, with 8 bases between them.

This clonotype was seen a handful of times. This chain connects TRBV4-3 to TRBJ2-1; unclear D gene. Germline assignment: CDR1 LGHNA and CDR2 YSLEER. The CDR3 length is 17 residues. V lost 4 bases, J lost 0 bases, and 16 bases lay in between. CDR3 sequence (DNA): TGCGCCAGCAGCCCCCTCCCTAAGCAGAGCTCCTACAATGAGCAGTTCTTC. Protein sequence: CASSPLPKQSSYNEQFF.

The rearrangement joins TRBV20-1 to TRBJ1-1, with unresolved D. V shed 6 bases and J shed 1 base, with 15 bases lying between them. The CDR3 extends over 14 amino acids. CDR1 and CDR2 (germline): DFQATT, SNEGSKA (reference sequence). CDR3 sequence (DNA): TGCAGTGCCCTAAGCCCTGCGACGAACACTGAAGCTTTCTTT. It specifies CSALSPATNTEAFF.

This clonotype appeared a few times. The J gene is TRBJ2-3, the V gene TRBV28; maybe TRBD1 (6 bases). The CDR3 has 18 residues. The V gene's germline CDR1 is MDHEN and CDR2 SYDVKM. The V end lost 3 bases, the J end lost 2 bases, and 21 bases lay between the germline ends. The CDR3 spells CASSFPSVPGHPTDTQYF. The CDR3 bases are TGTGCCAGCAGTTTCCCCTCTGTTCCGGGACACCCCACAGATACGCAGTATTTT.

This clonotype showed up just a few times. The CDR3 DNA is TGCAGCCTCGGGGAGAACTATGGCTACACCTTC. As protein: CSLGENYGYTF. The chain has TRBV29-1 and TRBJ1-2; D uncertain. Germline-derived CDR1 and CDR2 are SQVTM and ANQGSEA. The CDR3 is 11 residues long. V was pared by 8 bases and J by 2 bases, with 9 bases between. Filled out from reference TRBV29-1 and TRBJ1-2, the complete variable domain reads SAVISQKPSRDICQRGTSLTIQCQVDSQVTMMFWYRQQPGQSLTLIATANQGSEATYESGFVIDKFPISRPNLTFSTLTVSNMSPEDSSIYLCSLGENYGYTFGSGTRLTVV.

This clonotype was found a few times. V is TRBV3-1 and J is TRBJ2-1; 8 nucleotides match TRBD1. This CDR3 has 17 residues. Germline CDR1 LGHDT, CDR2 YNNKEL (reference sequence). The V and J ends lost 9 bases and 0 bases, in that order; junction bases with no gene match: 13. CDR3 sequence reads: CASSQGAQANSYNEQFF. Written as DNA, the CDR3 is TGTGCCAGTTCTCAGGGGGCCCAGGCTAACTCCTACAATGAGCAGTTCTTC.

This clonotype was seen at least ten times. The chain recombines TRBV9 with TRBJ2-3; D is unclear. In germline, CDR1 is SGDLS, CDR2 YYNGEE. CDR3 size: 16 residues. V was trimmed by 0 bases and J by 0 bases, leaving 11 bases between them. CDR3 DNA sequence: TGTGCCAGCAGCGTAGTAGGGCGATCTAGCACAGATACGCAGTATTTT. Amino acids: CASSVVGRSSTDTQYF.

This rearrangement joins TRBV5-1 to TRBJ1-1; the D is unclear. Germline lookup yields CDR1 SGHRS and CDR2 YFSETQ. This CDR3 is built from 16 residues. Trimming removed 2 bases at V and 0 bases at J, with 14 bases between. CDR3 nucleotide sequence: TGCGCCAGCAGCTTTGGCCTAAAGAGGATGAACACTGAAGCTTTCTTT. The encoded protein is CASSFGLKRMNTEAFF.

As regards this clonotype: An end of the junction does not agree with germline; a read error may underlie this. The rearrangement joins TRBV7-7 to TRBJ2-5; D ambiguous. From germline, CDR1 is SSHAT and CDR2 FNYEAQ (reference sequence). The CDR3 has 14 amino acids. The CDR3 reads CASSPFPGQETQYF. Written as DNA, the CDR3 is TGTGCTAGCAGCCCCTTTCCTGGGCAAGAGACCCAGTACTTC.